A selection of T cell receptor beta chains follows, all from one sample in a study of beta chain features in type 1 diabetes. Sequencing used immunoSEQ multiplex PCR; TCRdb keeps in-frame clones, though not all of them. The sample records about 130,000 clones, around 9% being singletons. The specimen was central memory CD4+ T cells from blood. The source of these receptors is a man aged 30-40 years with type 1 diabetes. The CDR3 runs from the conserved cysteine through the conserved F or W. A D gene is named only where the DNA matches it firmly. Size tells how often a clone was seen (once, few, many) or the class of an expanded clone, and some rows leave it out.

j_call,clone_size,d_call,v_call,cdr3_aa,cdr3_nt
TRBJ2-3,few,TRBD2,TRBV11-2,CASTEGASGGRSTDTQYF,TGTGCCAGCACCGAGGGGGCTAGCGGGGGCAGGAGCACAGATACGCAGTATTTT
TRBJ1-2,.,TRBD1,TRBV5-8,CASRRTGGYGYTF,TGTGCCAGCAGAAGGACAGGGGGCTATGGCTACACCTTC
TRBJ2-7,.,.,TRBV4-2,CASSFPGDFEQYF,TGTGCCAGCAGCTTCCCGGGGGACTTCGAGCAGTACTTC
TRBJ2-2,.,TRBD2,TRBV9,CASSGTSGGDGELFF,TGTGCCAGCAGCGGGACTAGCGGGGGGGACGGGGAGCTGTTTTTT
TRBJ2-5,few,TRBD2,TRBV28,CASSPGTSETSHF,TGTGCCAGCAGTCCCGGGACTAGCGAGACCAGCCACTTC
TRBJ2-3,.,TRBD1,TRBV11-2,CASSSRGGGQGATDTQYF,TGTGCCAGCAGCTCCCGGGGTGGTGGACAGGGGGCCACAGATACGCAGTATTTT
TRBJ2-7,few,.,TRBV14,CASSQDVENEQYF,TGTGCCAGCAGCCAAGATGTGGAGAACGAGCAGTACTTC
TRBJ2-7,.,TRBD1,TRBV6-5,CASSSDRALEQYF,TGTGCCAGCAGTTCTGACAGGGCCCTCGAGCAGTACTTC
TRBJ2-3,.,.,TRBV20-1,CSARRSDTQYF,TGCAGTGCTAGACGGTCAGATACGCAGTATTTT
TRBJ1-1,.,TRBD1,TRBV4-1,CASSQQDRANTEAFF,TGCGCCAGCAGCCAGCAGGACAGGGCGAACACTGAAGCTTTCTTT
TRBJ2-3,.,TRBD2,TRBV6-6,CASRRLAGGSTDTQYF,TGTGCCAGCAGACGACTAGCGGGGGGGAGCACAGATACGCAGTATTTT
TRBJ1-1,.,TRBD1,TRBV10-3,CAISGQENTEAFF,TGTGCCATCAGCGGACAGGAGAACACTGAAGCTTTCTTT
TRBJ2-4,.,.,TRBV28,CASSSGAKNIQYF,TGTGCCAGCAGTTCGGGGGCCAAAAACATTCAGTACTTC
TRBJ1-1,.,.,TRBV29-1,CSVVRDTEAFF,TGCAGCGTTGTACGGGACACTGAAGCTTTCTTT
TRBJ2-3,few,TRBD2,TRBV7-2,CASSSRTSGEPSTDTQYF,TGTGCCAGCAGCTCTCGGACTAGCGGGGAACCTAGCACAGATACGCAGTATTTT
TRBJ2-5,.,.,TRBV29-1,CSVRRREETQYF,TGCAGCGTCCGGAGGAGAGAAGAGACCCAGTACTTC
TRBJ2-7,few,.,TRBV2,CASGGPTYEQYF,TGTGCCAGTGGTGGCCCCACCTACGAGCAGTACTTC
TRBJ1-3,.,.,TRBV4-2,CASSQGQGQGNTIYF,TGTGCCAGCAGCCAAGGTCAGGGGCAGGGAAACACCATATATTTT
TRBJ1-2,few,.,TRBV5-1,CASSLQGGDGYTF,TGCGCCAGCAGCTTGCAGGGAGGGGATGGCTACACCTTC
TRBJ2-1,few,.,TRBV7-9,CASSPRSGEQFF,TGTGCCAGCAGCCCCCGCAGCGGTGAGCAGTTCTTC
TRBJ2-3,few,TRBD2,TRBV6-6,CASSLASGGRNTQYF,TGTGCCAGCAGTCTTGCTAGCGGGGGGCGAAATACGCAGTATTTT
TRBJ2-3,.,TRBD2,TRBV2,CASTFGLAGLTDTQYF,TGTGCCAGCACCTTTGGACTAGCTGGTTTGACAGATACGCAGTATTTT
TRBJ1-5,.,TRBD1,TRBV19,CASCMGQGSQPQHF,TGTGCCAGTTGTATGGGACAGGGGAGTCAGCCCCAGCATTTT
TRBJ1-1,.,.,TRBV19,CASSIGRSRDTEAFF,TGTGCCAGTAGTATAGGGAGGTCTAGGGACACTGAAGCTTTCTTT
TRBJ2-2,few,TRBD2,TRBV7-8,CASSPGLAGGSGELFF,TGTGCCAGCAGCCCGGGACTAGCGGGGGGGTCCGGGGAGCTGTTTTTT
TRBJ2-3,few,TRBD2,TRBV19,CASATRLAQSPDTQYF,TGTGCCAGTGCCACCCGACTAGCTCAGAGCCCAGATACGCAGTATTTT
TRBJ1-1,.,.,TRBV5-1,CASSLYGRHDTEAFF,TGCGCCAGCAGCTTGTATGGCAGACACGACACTGAAGCTTTCTTT
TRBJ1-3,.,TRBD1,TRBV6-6,CASSDRTGPGNTIYF,TGTGCCAGCAGTGACAGGACAGGACCCGGAAACACCATATATTTT
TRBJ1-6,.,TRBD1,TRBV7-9,CASGPGQGVYSPLHF,TGTGCCAGCGGCCCAGGACAGGGGGTCTACTCACCCCTCCACTTT
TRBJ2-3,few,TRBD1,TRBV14,CASSRWTGSGNTQYF,TGTGCCAGCAGCCGTTGGACAGGGAGTGGTAATACGCAGTATTTT